The TCR beta chain described here comes from a study of PD-1 blockade in classical Hodgkin lymphoma. Findings and caveats of the study: Before treatment, complete responders showed about the same diversity as newly diagnosed patients.

As to this clone: As yet, its antigen is unknown.

The V segment lost 4 bases and the J segment 0 bases; nucleotides outside the gene matches: 4. The germline V gene encodes CDR1 SGHTA and CDR2 FQGNSA. The CDR3 spans 15 residues. The table came from immunoSEQ multiplex PCR; TCRdb's copy has only in-frame clones and leaves some out. The table records approximately 98,000 clones, about nine tenths of them present only once. Every patient had relapsed following autologous stem cell transplantation, and cohorts differed in brentuximab vedotin exposure. Relapsed/refractory classical Hodgkin lymphoma patients had complete, partial or progressive responses.

This chain links TRBV7-2 with TRBJ1-2; TRBD1 matches 8 bases. The receptor was derived from a human donor with classical Hodgkin lymphoma. The sequenced sample was peripheral blood mononuclear cells (PBMCs), obtained before the second cycle of nivolumab. The CDR3 sequence is CASSSDRGANYGYTF. The CDR3 nucleotides read TGTGCCAGCAGCTCCGACAGGGGAGCTAACTATGGCTACACCTTC.